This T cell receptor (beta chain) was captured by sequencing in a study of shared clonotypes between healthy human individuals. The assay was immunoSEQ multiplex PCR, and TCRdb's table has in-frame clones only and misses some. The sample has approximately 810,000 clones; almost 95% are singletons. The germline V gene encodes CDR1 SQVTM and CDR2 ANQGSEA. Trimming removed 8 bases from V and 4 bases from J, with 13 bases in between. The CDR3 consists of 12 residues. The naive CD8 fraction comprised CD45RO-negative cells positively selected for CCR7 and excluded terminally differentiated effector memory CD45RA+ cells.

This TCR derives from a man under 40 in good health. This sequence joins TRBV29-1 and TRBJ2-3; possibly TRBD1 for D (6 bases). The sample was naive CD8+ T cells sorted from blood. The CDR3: CSYRDLSDTQYF. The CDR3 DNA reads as TGCAGCTACAGGGATCTTTCAGATACGCAGTATTTT.